These 10 T cell receptor beta chains came from one sample sequenced in a study of cytomegalovirus exposure and HLA in healthy donors. Amplification used 60 Vbeta primers and 13 Jbeta primers. The table came from immunoSEQ multiplex PCR; TCRdb's copy has only in-frame clones and leaves some out. The sample contains about 170,000 clones, roughly 70% of which appear only once. Source material: PBMCs. The source of these receptors is a woman aged 18-30 years in good health and CMV-seropositive.

The chain has TRBV7-9 and TRBJ1-6; D perhaps matches TRBD1 (6 bases). Trimming took 2 bases from V and 10 from J, leaving 18 bases between them. Germline lookup yields CDR1 SEHNR and CDR2 FQNEAQ (reference sequence). This CDR3 region has 16 residues. Written as DNA, the CDR3 is TGTGCCAGCAGCTTATACGGACAGTTGGGTGGGTCACCCCTCCACTTT. This encodes CASSLYGQLGGSPLHF. Combining the CDR3 with reference TRBV7-9 and TRBJ1-6 gives the whole variable domain DTGVSQNPRHKITKRGQNVTFRCDPISEHNRLYWYRQTLGQGPEFLTYFQNEAQLEKSRLLSDRFSAERPKGSFSTLEIQRTEQGDSAMYLCASSLYGQLGGSPLHFGNGTRLTVT.

The V gene is TRBV9, the J gene TRBJ1-6; D unresolved. Trimming shortened V by 0 bases and J by 5 bases, and 3 bases separated the two germline ends. CDR1 and CDR2 from the germline V gene are SGDLS and YYNGEE. The CDR3 sequence is 13 residues long. The CDR3 sequence is CASSVVNNSPLHF. CDR3 in DNA: TGTGCCAGCAGCGTAGTTAATAATTCACCCCTCCACTTT.

The genes are TRBV7-9 and TRBJ1-2; D uncertain. Deletions cut 4 bases from V and 4 bases from J, with 10 bases between. Germline V gives CDR1 SEHNR, CDR2 FQNEAQ (reference sequence). The CDR3 runs 13 residues. CDR3 residues: CASSSREGYGYTF. The DNA for the CDR3 is TGTGCCAGCAGCTCCCGGGAAGGCTATGGCTACACCTTC. Variable domain in full (rest from reference TRBV7-9 and TRBJ1-2): DTGVSQNPRHKITKRGQNVTFRCDPISEHNRLYWYRQTLGQGPEFLTYFQNEAQLEKSRLLSDRFSAERPKGSFSTLEIQRTEQGDSAMYLCASSSREGYGYTFGSGTRLTVV.

The chain links TRBV30 to TRBJ1-1; 7 bases map to TRBD1. This CDR3 spans 16 amino acids. Germline CDR1 and CDR2: GTSNPN and SVGIG (reference sequence). J gave up 11 bases and V 3 bases, and 21 bases lay outside the gene matches. The CDR3 spells CAWSKPGTAFHPWAFF. Written as DNA, the CDR3 is TGTGCCTGGAGCAAACCTGGGACAGCGTTTCACCCGTGGGCTTTCTTT.

The genes are TRBV2 and TRBJ1-1; D is possibly TRBD1 (5 bases). The CDR3 loop spans 11 amino acids. CDR1 and CDR2 from the germline V gene are SNHLY and FYNNEI. Between the trimmed V and J ends, which lost 11 bases and 2 bases, there was a span of 9 bases. The CDR3: CASWGNTEAFF. The CDR3, as DNA: TGTGCCTCATGGGGCAACACTGAAGCTTTCTTT. Full variable domain (remainder filled in from reference TRBV2 and TRBJ1-1): EPEVTQTPSHQVTQMGQEVILRCVPISNHLYFYWYRQILGQKVEFLVSFYNNEISEKSEIFDDQFSVERPDGSNFTLKIRSTKLEDSAMYFCASWGNTEAFFGQGTRLTVV.

A remark on this clone: The junction and the germline gene differ at one end; a read error may be behind it. The chain recombines TRBV7-9 with TRBJ1-2; TRBD1 matches 8 bases. CDR3 length: 14 residues. Per the germline V gene, CDR1 is SEHNR and CDR2 is FQNEAQ (reference sequence). The CDR3 DNA reads as TGTTCCAGCAGCCACGTACAGGGGGTTCTCGGCTACACCTTC. Amino acid sequence: CSSSHVQGVLGYTF.

This rearrangement joins TRBV19 to TRBJ2-7; tentatively, D is TRBD1 (5 bases). The CDR3 covers 14 residues. Germline lookup yields CDR1 LNHDA and CDR2 SQIVND (reference sequence). V lost 4 bases to trimming and J lost 6 bases, with 16 bases between them. The CDR3 here is CASSKGAGLREQYF. CDR3 nucleotides: TGTGCCAGTAGTAAAGGGGCAGGCCTTCGCGAGCAGTACTTC.

The chain links TRBV7-9 to TRBJ1-2; D not certain. Trimming stripped 8 bases from V and 1 base from J, with 17 bases between. The CDR3 is made up of 15 amino acids. Germline assignment: CDR1 SEHNR and CDR2 FQNEAQ (reference sequence). The CDR3, as DNA: TGTGCCAGCGGAGGCGGAACATTTGATAACTATGGCTACACCTTC. This gives the protein CASGGGTFDNYGYTF.

The rearrangement joins TRBV9 to TRBJ2-4; D not certain. Germline loops: CDR1 SGDLS, CDR2 YYNGEE. This CDR3 is built from 13 residues. Trimming pared 3 bases from V and 6 bases from J, leaving 10 bases between. CDR3 nucleotides: TGTGCCAGCAGCGGGGCTCCCGGAAACATTCAGTACTTC. Residues: CASSGAPGNIQYF.

This clone was detected only a few times. The chain uses TRBV29-1 and TRBJ2-1; D unclear. CDR1 SQVTM and CDR2 ANQGSEA come from the germline V gene. V dropped 4 bases and J dropped 6 bases, with 4 bases sitting between them. This CDR3 is 10 amino acids long. The CDR3 region is CSVVGNEQFF. The DNA of the CDR3 is TGCAGCGTTGTCGGCAATGAGCAGTTCTTC.